Listed below are T cell receptor beta chains from one sample, sequenced in a study of T-cell memory formation after mild COVID-19. TCRdb ran MiXCR on the 5' RACE reads and lists one entry per CDR3 protein. The table lists about 470,000 distinct CDR3 sequences, about 23% of them singletons. Sequencing used PBMCs or a T cell subset sorted from them (not recorded which). These receptors were taken from an adult woman who had mild COVID-19 (a few samples of this study predate the infection). Cell type and time point are not known. The conserved cysteine and the conserved F or W are not part of the CDR3 here.

TRBV20-1	SARRLARIEQF
TRBV9	ASSVAPSPVVEQF
TRBV7-7	ASTPIQGAYEQY
TRBV2	ASSEWDGYT
TRBV7-9	ASSPKTGGKDEQF
TRBV9	ASSVGGTGSYNEQF
TRBV11-2	ASSRQGVSYEQY
TRBV6-1	ASNPGQGLYEQY
TRBV27	ASSLPHRFSSTDTQY
TRBV12-3/TRBV12-4	ASSPGLENEQY
TRBV3-1	ASSQSLGNTIY
TRBV6-1	ASSEVRGAADTQY
TRBV5-1	ASSQTGRVETQY
TRBV7-9	ASSLRREGTDTQY
TRBV6-1	ASSELGVTYEQY
TRBV3-1	ASSHSGPTDTQY
TRBV7-9	ASSSGPPGDEKLF
TRBV9	ASSPRGAADTEAF
TRBV20-1	SATSGAGYNEQF
TRBV5-1	ASSPRGGADTQY
TRBV6-2/TRBV6-3	ASQKVRGPGELF
TRBV10-3	AIRGTGGVQGLH
TRBV3-1	ASSSGQKNEKLF
TRBV12-3/TRBV12-4	ASSASGLAQETQY
TRBV7-9	ASSSIVSRHQGQGYTGELF
TRBV6-2/TRBV6-3	ASRVKGRNSPLH
TRBV28	ASREWDKQETQY
TRBV30	AWSVQTGGAFPQH
TRBV20-1	SARGPEPGRPQH
TRBV6-6	ASSYSVGKETQY
TRBV4-3	ASSQEGGGPGGNEQF
TRBV20-1	SARDLASDYNEQF
TRBV27	ASSSSGTPTYEQY
TRBV7-8	ASRNADTQY
TRBV9	ASSERTSGISGELF
TRBV4-3	ASSQASTGGTYEQY
TRBV4-1	ASSRIQGNTDTQY